A selection of T cell receptor beta chains follows, all from one sample in a study of identical twins. TCRdb reanalysed the 5' RACE reads using MiXCR and keeps one entry per CDR3 protein. Of about 100,000 distinct CDR3 sequences listed, 5.9% are singletons. Sequencing used memory T cells sorted from blood. The source is a woman aged 45-59 years in good health. Each CDR3 is given with its conserved first and last residue. A D gene is named only where the DNA matches it firmly.

TRBV30	-	CAWSVGLQGNEQFF
TRBV11-2	TRBD2	CASSNGLAGNTDTQYF
TRBV18	-	CASSSPLGTDTQYF
TRBV29-1	TRBD2	CSVETGGPEFF
TRBV20-1	-	CSAPGRPPGFGYTF
TRBV4-1	-	CASSQGLHQPQHF
TRBV28	-	CASSFPPRGDEQYF
TRBV4-1	-	CASSQGGLADASGANVLTF
TRBV6-5	-	CASKMDPSRGYTF
TRBV29-1	TRBD2	CSVDSHRIGGRAEDEQFF
TRBV5-4	TRBD2	CASSRARGRAGNEQFF
TRBV20-1	TRBD2	CSARSGTSGEPETQYF
TRBV24-1	-	CATSDLPLFEMNTEAFF
TRBV30	TRBD1	CAWWTGGSQSGANVLTF
TRBV29-1	TRBD1	CSVDRQGAGGYTF
TRBV3-1	-	CASSPPVGRDEKLFF
TRBV5-4	-	CASSPGDQETQYF
TRBV4-1	-	CASSQEEGWSTDTQYF
TRBV3-1	TRBD2	CASNPGLAGSYNEQFF
TRBV9	TRBD2	CASSVGGSGGQFF
TRBV21-1	-	CASSNLTDRPSGNTIYF
TRBV7-7	TRBD2	CASSASGASSYNEQFF
TRBV5-1	-	CASSPGLFVYGYTF
TRBV6-1	-	CASTIGAGSNQPQHF
TRBV6-1	-	CASTRGISTDTQYF
TRBV4-1	TRBD2	CASSQVTTSGRDTQYF
TRBV5-5	TRBD2	CASSWDIGLAENIQYF
TRBV12-3/TRBV12-4	TRBD1	CASSSGQLTSWNTEAFF
TRBV2	TRBD1	CASKDRGNQPQHF
TRBV18	TRBD1	CASSFQTGGDTQYF
TRBV7-9	-	CASSQADGNEQFF
TRBV30	TRBD1	CAWSLIAGGPGTGDEKLFF
TRBV12-3/TRBV12-4	-	CASSFRGGNQPQHF
TRBV5-6	TRBD1	CASSPLGQMNTGELFF
TRBV5-6	-	CASLPSFGTRPFF
TRBV7-8	TRBD1	CASSLPRLQGTDGYTF
TRBV20-1	-	CSVSPGNIQYF
TRBV20-1	TRBD1	CSARWDRGFNEQFF
TRBV2	-	CASSETWDATF
TRBV6-5	TRBD2	CASNIAGGPNNEQFF
TRBV19	-	CAIGVASGNTIYF